This is a list of T cell receptor beta chains from one sample in a study of T cell responses to AZD1222 COVID-19 vaccine. Profiling relied on immunoSEQ multiplex PCR, and the TCRdb table lists in-frame clones only, not all of them. The data show about 110,000 clones, about 87% seen once. The sequencing used peripheral blood, collected 28 days after the second AZD1222 dose. The receptor source for this set is an adult who received the AZD1222 COVID-19 vaccine. CDR3s include the opening cysteine and the closing phenylalanine or tryptophan. A D gene is named only where the DNA matches it firmly. Size values are once, few and many counts, or a class for expanded clones, and some rows have none.

-	TRBJ2-1	TRBV7-2	TRBD2	CASSLGGLASYNEQFF	TGTGCCAGCAGCTTAGGGGGACTAGCCTCCTACAATGAGCAGTTCTTC
-	TRBJ2-1	TRBV27	TRBD2	CASSFGAGGSSSYNEQFF	TGTGCCAGCAGTTTTGGAGCGGGAGGATCAAGCTCCTACAATGAGCAGTTCTTC
once	TRBJ2-2	TRBV20-1	-	CSAREAGELFF	TGCAGTGCTAGAGAAGCCGGGGAGCTGTTTTTT
-	TRBJ2-1	TRBV29-1	TRBD1	CSVEDSAGGWNNEQFF	TGCAGCGTTGAAGACTCGGCAGGGGGATGGAACAATGAGCAGTTCTTC
-	TRBJ2-7	TRBV6-1	TRBD1	CASSEAPGDRTYEQYF	TGTGCCAGCAGTGAAGCGCCGGGGGACAGGACCTACGAGCAGTACTTC
-	TRBJ2-7	TRBV7-2	-	CASSLKLQASYEQYF	TGTGCCAGCAGCTTAAAGCTTCAGGCCTCCTACGAGCAGTACTTC
-	TRBJ2-7	TRBV6-6	-	CASRRTDLSSEQYF	TGTGCCAGCAGAAGAACTGACCTTTCGTCCGAGCAGTACTTC
-	TRBJ1-2	TRBV5-4	-	CASSFREQGYTF	TGTGCCAGCAGCTTTCGGGAACAGGGTTACACCTTC
-	TRBJ1-1	TRBV6-5	-	CAGKKGGATEAFF	TGTGCCGGAAAAAAGGGGGGCGCAACTGAAGCTTTCTTT
-	TRBJ1-2	TRBV6-5	TRBD1	CASRPGQGTDYGYTF	TGTGCCAGCAGGCCGGGACAGGGGACAGACTATGGCTACACCTTC
-	TRBJ1-5	TRBV7-9	-	CASSEENQPQHF	TGTGCCAGCAGCGAGGAGAATCAGCCCCAGCATTTT
-	TRBJ2-1	TRBV7-7	-	CASSSTYTAYNEQFF	TGTGCCAGCAGCTCCACCTATACCGCCTACAATGAGCAGTTCTTC
-	TRBJ2-1	TRBV27	TRBD2	CASSFRVAGGDNEQFF	TGTGCCAGCAGTTTTCGGGTAGCGGGAGGGGATAATGAGCAGTTCTTC
-	TRBJ1-6	TRBV4-2	-	CASSQGEAVPDSPLHF	TGTGCCAGCAGCCAAGGGGAGGCGGTTCCCGATTCACCCCTCCACTTT